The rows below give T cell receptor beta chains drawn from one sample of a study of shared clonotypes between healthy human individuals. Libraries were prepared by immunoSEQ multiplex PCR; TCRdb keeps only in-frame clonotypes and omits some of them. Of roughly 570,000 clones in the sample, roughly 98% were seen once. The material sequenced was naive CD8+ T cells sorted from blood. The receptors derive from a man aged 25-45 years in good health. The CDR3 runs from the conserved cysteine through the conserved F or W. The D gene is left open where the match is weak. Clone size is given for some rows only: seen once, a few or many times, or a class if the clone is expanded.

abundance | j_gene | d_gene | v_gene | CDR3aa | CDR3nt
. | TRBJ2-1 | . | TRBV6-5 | CASSFTGPVLYNEQFF | TGTGCCAGCAGTTTTACTGGGCCCGTATTATACAATGAGCAGTTCTTC
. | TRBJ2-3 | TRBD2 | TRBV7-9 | CASSPPPRGRGGDTQYF | TGTGCCAGCAGCCCTCCCCCTCGAGGGAGGGGCGGAGATACGCAGTATTTT
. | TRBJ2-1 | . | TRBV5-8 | CASSLREYYNEQFF | TGTGCCAGCAGCTTGCGGGAGTACTACAATGAGCAGTTCTTC
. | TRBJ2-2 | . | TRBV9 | CASSDRPDTGELFF | TGTGCCAGCAGCGACAGACCTGACACCGGGGAGCTGTTTTTT
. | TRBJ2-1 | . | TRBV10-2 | CASRPGPNFYNEQFF | TGCGCCAGCAGACCGGGACCAAATTTCTACAATGAGCAGTTCTTC
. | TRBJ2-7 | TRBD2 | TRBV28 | CASSLTSGRASYEQYF | TGTGCCAGCAGTTTAACTAGCGGGAGGGCCTCCTACGAGCAGTACTTC
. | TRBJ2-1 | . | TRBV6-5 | CASSYSMTRDSLKQFF | TGTGCCAGCAGTTACTCGATGACTAGGGACTCCTTGAAGCAGTTCTTC
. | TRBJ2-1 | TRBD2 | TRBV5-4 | CASSLWTSGNNEQFF | TGTGCCAGCAGCCTTTGGACTAGCGGTAACAATGAGCAGTTCTTC
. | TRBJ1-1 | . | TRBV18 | CASSPPVQSYTEAFF | TGTGCCAGCTCACCACCCGTACAGTCTTACACTGAAGCTTTCTTT
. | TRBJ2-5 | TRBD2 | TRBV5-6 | CASSWGRDLKVETQYF | TGTGCCAGCAGCTGGGGGAGGGACTTGAAGGTAGAGACCCAGTACTTC
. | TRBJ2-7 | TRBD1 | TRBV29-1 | CSVVTGGTYEQYF | TGCAGCGTTGTGACAGGGGGAACCTACGAGCAGTACTTC
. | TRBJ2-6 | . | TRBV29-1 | CSVPDGANVLTF | TGCAGCGTCCCCGATGGGGCCAACGTCCTGACTTTC
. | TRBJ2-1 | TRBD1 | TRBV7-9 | CASSDGDRVNEQFF | TGTGCCAGCAGCGATGGGGACAGGGTCAATGAGCAGTTCTTC
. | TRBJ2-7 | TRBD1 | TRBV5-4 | CASSYTGTGEHEQYF | TGTGCCAGCAGCTATACCGGGACAGGGGAACACGAGCAGTACTTC
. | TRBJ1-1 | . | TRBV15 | CATSNTLITAGNTEAFF | TGTGCCACCAGCAACACTCTAATAACGGCAGGAAACACTGAAGCTTTCTTT
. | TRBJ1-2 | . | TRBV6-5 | CASTRGFHYGYTF | TGTGCCAGCACTAGGGGTTTCCATTATGGCTACACCTTC
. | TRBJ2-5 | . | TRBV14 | CASSQGISLRETQYF | TGTGCCAGCAGCCAAGGAATCTCCCTTAGGGAGACCCAGTACTTC
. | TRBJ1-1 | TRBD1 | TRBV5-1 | CASTQGWTEAFF | TGCGCCAGCACACAGGGGTGGACTGAAGCTTTCTTT
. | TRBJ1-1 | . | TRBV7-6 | CASSQYTASEAFF | TGTGCCAGCAGCCAGTACACGGCCTCTGAAGCTTTCTTT
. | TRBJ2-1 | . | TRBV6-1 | CASSERSGSSYNEQFF | TGTGCCAGCAGTGAACGTAGCGGAAGCTCCTACAATGAGCAGTTCTTC
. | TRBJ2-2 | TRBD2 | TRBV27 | CASSWDETGGTGELFF | TGTGCCAGCAGTTGGGACGAAACCGGGGGGACCGGGGAGCTGTTTTTT
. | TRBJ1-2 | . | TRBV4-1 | CASSQGSGTSYGYTF | TGCGCCAGCAGCCAGGGGTCCGGGACAAGCTATGGCTACACCTTC
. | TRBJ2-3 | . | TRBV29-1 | CSVEYRGISTDTQYF | TGCAGCGTTGAGTATAGGGGCATTAGCACAGATACGCAGTATTTT
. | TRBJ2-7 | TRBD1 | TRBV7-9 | CASSYTGGSYEQYF | TGTGCCAGCAGCTATACAGGGGGCTCCTACGAGCAGTACTTC
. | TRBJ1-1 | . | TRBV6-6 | CASSYSSAGNTEAFF | TGTGCCAGCAGTTACTCTAGCGCGGGGAACACTGAAGCTTTCTTT
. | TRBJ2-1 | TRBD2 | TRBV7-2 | CASSLRRISAGGRYNEQFF | TGTGCCAGCAGCTTAAGAAGAATCTCGGCGGGAGGACGATACAATGAGCAGTTCTTC
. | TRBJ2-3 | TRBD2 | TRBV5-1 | CASTAGEGADTQYF | TGCGCCAGCACTGCGGGAGAAGGGGCAGATACGCAGTATTTT
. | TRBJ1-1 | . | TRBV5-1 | CASSLALGLVTEAFF | TGCGCCAGCAGCTTGGCCCTCGGATTGGTCACTGAAGCTTTCTTT
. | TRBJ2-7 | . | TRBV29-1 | CSVEEQESYEQYF | TGCAGCGTTGAAGAACAGGAGAGCTACGAGCAGTACTTC
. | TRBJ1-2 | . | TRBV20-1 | CSARKTGGYTF | TGCAGTGCTAGGAAAACGGGTGGCTACACCTTC
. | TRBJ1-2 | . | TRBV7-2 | CASSSGLGLGGYTF | TGTGCCAGCAGCTCAGGATTGGGGTTAGGGGGCTACACCTTC
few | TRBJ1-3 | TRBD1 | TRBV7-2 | CATSRGQINTIYF | TGTGCCACCTCCAGGGGGCAGATCAACACCATATATTTT
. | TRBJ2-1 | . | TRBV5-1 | CASSSPEANEQFF | TGCGCCAGCAGCTCCCCTGAGGCCAATGAGCAGTTCTTC
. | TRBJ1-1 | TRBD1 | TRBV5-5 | CASSTGTGTNTEAFF | TGTGCCAGCAGCACTGGGACAGGGACGAACACTGAAGCTTTCTTT
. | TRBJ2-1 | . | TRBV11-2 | CASSSQLSQSGRFDEQFF | TGTGCCAGCAGCTCTCAGCTTAGTCAGTCTGGACGTTTCGATGAGCAGTTCTTC
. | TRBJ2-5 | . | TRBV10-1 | CASSESRGEGETQYF | TGCGCCAGCAGTGAGTCACGAGGGGAAGGGGAGACCCAGTACTTC
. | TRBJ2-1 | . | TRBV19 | CASSTIGNEQFF | TGTGCCAGTAGTACTATAGGAAATGAGCAGTTCTTC
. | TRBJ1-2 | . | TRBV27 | CASSLSGNYGYTF | TGTGCCAGCAGTTTATCAGGGAACTATGGCTACACCTTC